One T cell receptor (beta chain) is described in this entry. Antigen specificity is unknown. Sequencing was performed with immunoSEQ multiplex PCR; in TCRdb, only in-frame clones are kept and a portion is missing. This sample has about 2,500,000 clones, with more than 90% found just once. This specimen belongs to a study of shared clonotypes between healthy human individuals. General study points: Exclusively blood specimens were collected; tissue repertoires likely differ.

The V gene's germline CDR1 is MNHEY and CDR2 SVGAGI. Trimming at V came to 5 bases and at J to 0 bases, leaving 4 bases not matched to a gene. The CDR3 totals 15 residues. The study drew its donors from healthy HIV-negative adults without recent acute infections or vaccinations. The source of this sequence is a man aged 18 to 29 in good health. Sequenced sample: naive CD4+ T cells sorted from blood. Subset given: CD45RA+ positively selected. The V and J genes are TRBV6-5 and TRBJ1-2, with 9 bases fitting TRBD1. The CDR3, as DNA: TGTGCCAGCAGTCCAGGACAGGGGTCTAACTATGGCTACACCTTC. This encodes CASSPGQGSNYGYTF.